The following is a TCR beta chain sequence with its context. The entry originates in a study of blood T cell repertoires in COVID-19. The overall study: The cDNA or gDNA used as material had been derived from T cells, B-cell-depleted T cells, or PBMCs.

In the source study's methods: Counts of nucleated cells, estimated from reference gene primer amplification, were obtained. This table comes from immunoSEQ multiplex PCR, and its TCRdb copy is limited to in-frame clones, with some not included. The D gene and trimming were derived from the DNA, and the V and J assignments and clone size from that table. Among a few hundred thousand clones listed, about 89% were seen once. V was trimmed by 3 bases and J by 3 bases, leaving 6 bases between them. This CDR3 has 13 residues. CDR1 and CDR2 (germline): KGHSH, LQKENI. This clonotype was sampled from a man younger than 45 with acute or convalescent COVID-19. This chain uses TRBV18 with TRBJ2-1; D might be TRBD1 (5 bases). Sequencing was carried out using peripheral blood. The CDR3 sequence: CASSPDSYNEQFF. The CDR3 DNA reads TGTGCCAGCTCACCCGACAGCTACAATGAGCAGTTCTTC.